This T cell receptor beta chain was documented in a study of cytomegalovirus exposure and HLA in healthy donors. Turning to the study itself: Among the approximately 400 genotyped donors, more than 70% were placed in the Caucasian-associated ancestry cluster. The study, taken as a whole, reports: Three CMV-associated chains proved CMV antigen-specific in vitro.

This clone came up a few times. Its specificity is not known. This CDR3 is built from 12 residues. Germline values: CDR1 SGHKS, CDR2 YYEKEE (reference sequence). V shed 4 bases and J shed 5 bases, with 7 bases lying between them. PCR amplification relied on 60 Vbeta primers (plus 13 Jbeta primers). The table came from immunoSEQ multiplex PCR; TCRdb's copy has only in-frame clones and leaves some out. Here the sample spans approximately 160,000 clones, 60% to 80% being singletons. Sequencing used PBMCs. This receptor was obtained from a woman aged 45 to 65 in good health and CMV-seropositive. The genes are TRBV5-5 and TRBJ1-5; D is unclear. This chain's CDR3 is CASSPRDQPQHF. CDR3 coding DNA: TGTGCCAGCAGCCCCCGAGATCAGCCCCAGCATTTT.